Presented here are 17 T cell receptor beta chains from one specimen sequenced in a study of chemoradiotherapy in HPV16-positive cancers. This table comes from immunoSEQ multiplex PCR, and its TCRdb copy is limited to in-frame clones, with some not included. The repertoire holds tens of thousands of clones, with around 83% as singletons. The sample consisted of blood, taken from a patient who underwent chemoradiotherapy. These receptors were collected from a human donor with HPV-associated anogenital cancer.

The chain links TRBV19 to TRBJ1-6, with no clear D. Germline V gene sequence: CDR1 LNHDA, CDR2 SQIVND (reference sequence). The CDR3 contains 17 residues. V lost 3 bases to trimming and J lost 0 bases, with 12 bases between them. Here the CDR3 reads CASSMRAQNSYNSPLHF. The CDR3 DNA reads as TGTGCCAGTAGTATGAGAGCACAGAACTCCTATAATTCACCCCTCCACTTT. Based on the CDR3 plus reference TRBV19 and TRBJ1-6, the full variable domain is DGGITQSPKYLFRKEGQNVTLSCEQNLNHDAMYWYRQDPGQGLRLIYYSQIVNDFQKGDIAEGYSVSREKKESFPLTVTSAQKNPTAFYLCASSMRAQNSYNSPLHFGNGTRLTVT.

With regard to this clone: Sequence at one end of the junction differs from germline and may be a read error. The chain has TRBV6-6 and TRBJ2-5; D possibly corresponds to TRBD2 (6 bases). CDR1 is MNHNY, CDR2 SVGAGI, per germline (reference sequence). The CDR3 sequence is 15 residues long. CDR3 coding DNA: TGTGCCAGCAGTGACTCTAACGGGGGACAAGAGACCCAGTACTTC. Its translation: CASSDSNGGQETQYF.

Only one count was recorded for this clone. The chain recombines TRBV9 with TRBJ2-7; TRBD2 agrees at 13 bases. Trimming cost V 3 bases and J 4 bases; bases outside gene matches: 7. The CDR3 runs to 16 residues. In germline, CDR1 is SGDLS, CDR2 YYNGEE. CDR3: CASSATSGGAFYEQYF. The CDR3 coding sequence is TGTGCCAGCAGCGCAACTAGCGGGGGGGCCTTTTACGAGCAGTACTTC. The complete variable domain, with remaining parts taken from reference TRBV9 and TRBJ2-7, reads DSGVTQTPKHLITATGQRVTLRCSPRSGDLSVYWYQQSLDQGLQFLIQYYNGEERAKGNILERFSAQQFPDLHSELNLSSLELGDSALYFCASSATSGGAFYEQYFGPGTRLTVT.

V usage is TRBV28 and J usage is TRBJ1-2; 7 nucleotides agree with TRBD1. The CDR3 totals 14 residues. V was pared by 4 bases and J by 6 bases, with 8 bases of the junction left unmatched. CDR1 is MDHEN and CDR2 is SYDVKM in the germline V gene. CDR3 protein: CASSWNRGTNGYTF. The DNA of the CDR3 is TGTGCCAGCAGTTGGAACAGGGGAACGAATGGCTACACCTTC.

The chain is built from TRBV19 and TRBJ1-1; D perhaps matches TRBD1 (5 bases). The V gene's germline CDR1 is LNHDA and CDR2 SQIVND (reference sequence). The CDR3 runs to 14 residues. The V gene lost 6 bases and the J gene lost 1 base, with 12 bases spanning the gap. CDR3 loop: CASREDTPNTEAFF. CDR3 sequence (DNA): TGTGCCAGTAGAGAGGACACACCGAACACTGAAGCTTTCTTT.

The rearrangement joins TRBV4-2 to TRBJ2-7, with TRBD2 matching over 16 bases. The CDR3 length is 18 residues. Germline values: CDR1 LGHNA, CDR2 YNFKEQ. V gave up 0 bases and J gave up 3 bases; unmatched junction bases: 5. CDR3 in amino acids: CASSQEWGLAGGVYEQYF. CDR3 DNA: TGTGCCAGCAGCCAAGAATGGGGACTAGCGGGGGGGGTCTACGAGCAGTACTTC.

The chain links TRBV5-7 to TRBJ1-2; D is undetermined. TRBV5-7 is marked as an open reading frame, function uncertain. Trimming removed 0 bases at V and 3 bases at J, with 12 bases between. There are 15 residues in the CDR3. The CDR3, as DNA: TGTGCCAGCAGCTTGGTCCGGGGAGGATACTATGGCTACACCTTC. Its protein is CASSLVRGGYYGYTF.

The DNA for the CDR3 is TGCGCCAGCAGCTTGGTGGGGGGGGCCGACGAGCAGTACTTC. Translating gives CASSLVGGADEQYF. V usage is TRBV5-1 and J usage is TRBJ2-7; weak D call: TRBD2 (7 bases). CDR1 is SGHRS and CDR2 is YFSETQ in the germline V gene. The CDR3 extends over 14 amino acids. The V end was cut by 0 bases, the J end by 5 bases, with 12 bases between.

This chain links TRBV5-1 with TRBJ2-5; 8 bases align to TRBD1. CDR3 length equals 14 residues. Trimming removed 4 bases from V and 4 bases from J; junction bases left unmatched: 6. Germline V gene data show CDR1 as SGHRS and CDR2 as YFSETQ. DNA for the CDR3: TGCGCCAGCAGCCTGACCAGGGGGCGAGAGACCCAGTACTTC. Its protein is CASSLTRGRETQYF.

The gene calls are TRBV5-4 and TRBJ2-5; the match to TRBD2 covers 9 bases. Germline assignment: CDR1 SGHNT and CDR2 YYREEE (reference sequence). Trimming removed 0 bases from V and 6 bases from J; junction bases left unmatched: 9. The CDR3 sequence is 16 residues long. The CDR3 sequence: CASSLEAGGPVKTQYF. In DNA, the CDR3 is TGTGCCAGCAGCTTGGAGGCGGGGGGGCCGGTAAAGACCCAGTACTTC. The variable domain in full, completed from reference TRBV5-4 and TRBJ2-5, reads ETGVTQSPTHLIKTRGQQVTLRCSSQSGHNTVSWYQQALGQGPQFIFQYYREEENGRGNFPPRFSGLQFPNYSSELNVNALELDDSALYLCASSLEAGGPVKTQYFGPGTRLLVL.

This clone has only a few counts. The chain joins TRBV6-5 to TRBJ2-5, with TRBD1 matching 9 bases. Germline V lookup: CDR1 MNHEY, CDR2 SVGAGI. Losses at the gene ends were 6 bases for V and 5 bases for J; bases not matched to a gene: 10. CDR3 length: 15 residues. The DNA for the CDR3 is TGTGCCAGCAGACGGGGACAGGGCCCCGGGGAGACCCAGTACTTC. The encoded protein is CASRRGQGPGETQYF.

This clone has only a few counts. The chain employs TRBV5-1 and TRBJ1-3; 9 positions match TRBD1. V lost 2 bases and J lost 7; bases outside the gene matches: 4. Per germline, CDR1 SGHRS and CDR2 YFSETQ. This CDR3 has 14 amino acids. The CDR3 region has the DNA TGCGCCAGCAGCTTCACAGGGGGCGGTAACACCATATATTTT. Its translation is CASSFTGGGNTIYF.

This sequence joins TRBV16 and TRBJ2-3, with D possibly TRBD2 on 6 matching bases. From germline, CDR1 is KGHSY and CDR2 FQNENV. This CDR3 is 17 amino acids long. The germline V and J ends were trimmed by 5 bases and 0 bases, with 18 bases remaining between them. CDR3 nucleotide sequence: TGTGCCAGCAGCTTCCAGAGAGGGACTTCTAGCACAGATACGCAGTATTTT. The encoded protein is CASSFQRGTSSTDTQYF.

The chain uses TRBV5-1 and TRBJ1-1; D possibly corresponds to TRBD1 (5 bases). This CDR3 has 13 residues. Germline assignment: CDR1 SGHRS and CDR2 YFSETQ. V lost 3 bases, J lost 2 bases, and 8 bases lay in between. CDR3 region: CASSSGLNTEAFF. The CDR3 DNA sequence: TGCGCCAGCAGCTCGGGACTTAACACTGAAGCTTTCTTT.

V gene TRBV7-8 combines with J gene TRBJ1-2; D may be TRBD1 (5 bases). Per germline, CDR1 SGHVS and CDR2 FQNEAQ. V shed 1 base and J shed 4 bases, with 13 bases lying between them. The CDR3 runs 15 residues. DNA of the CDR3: TGTGCCAGCAGCTTAGTGGCAGTGGGGACCTATGGCTACACCTTC. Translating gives CASSLVAVGTYGYTF. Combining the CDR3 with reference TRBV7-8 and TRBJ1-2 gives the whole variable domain GAGVSQSPRYKVAKRGQDVALRCDPISGHVSLFWYQQALGQGPEFLTYFQNEAQLDKSGLPSDRFFAERPEGSVSTLKIQRTQQEDSAVYLCASSLVAVGTYGYTFGSGTRLTVV.

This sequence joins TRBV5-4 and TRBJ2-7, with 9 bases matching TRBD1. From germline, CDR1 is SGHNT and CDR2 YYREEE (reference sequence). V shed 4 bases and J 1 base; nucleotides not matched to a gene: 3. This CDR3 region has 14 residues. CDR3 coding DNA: TGTGCCAGCAGCGGACAGGGGCGATCCTACGAGCAGTACTTC. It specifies CASSGQGRSYEQYF.

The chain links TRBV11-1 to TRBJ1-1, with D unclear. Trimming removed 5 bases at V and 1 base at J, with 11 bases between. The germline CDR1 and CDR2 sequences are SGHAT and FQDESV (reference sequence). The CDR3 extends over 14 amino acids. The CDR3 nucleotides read TGTGCCAGCAGCCACCCCCGGGGGAACACTGAAGCTTTCTTT. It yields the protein CASSHPRGNTEAFF. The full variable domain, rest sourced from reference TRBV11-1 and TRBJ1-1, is EAEVAQSPRYKITEKSQAVAFWCDPISGHATLYWYRQILGQGPELLVQFQDESVVDDSQLPKDRFSAERLKGVDSTLKIQPAELGDSAMYLCASSHPRGNTEAFFGQGTRLTVV.